Reported below is one T cell receptor (beta chain). Original methodology: How many nucleated cells were present was estimated from reference gene primer amplification. Sequencing was performed with immunoSEQ multiplex PCR; in TCRdb, only in-frame clones are kept and a portion is missing. V, J and clone size reflect that table, while D and trimming were determined from the DNA. Of about 250,000 clones in the sample, about four fifths were seen once. Seattle patients were enrolled while actively infected and followed longitudinally. The data belong to a study of blood T cell repertoires in COVID-19. Study-level background: Samples of COVID-19 (acute and convalescent) were obtained from the United States, Italy and Spain. T cells, B-cell-depleted T cells, or PBMCs supplied cDNA or gDNA.

This CDR3 comprises 15 residues. From germline, CDR1 is SGHNT and CDR2 YYREEE (reference sequence). V shed 2 bases and J 1 base; nucleotides not matched to a gene: 5. Sequencing was done on a sample of peripheral blood. The TCR originated in a person between 65 and 79 years old with COVID-19, enrolled during active disease. The rearrangement joins TRBV5-4 to TRBJ2-7; 8 bases are shared with TRBD1. The CDR3 DNA sequence: TGTGCCAGCAGCTTTCGGACAGGGTCGTCCTACGAGCAGTACTTC. Residues: CASSFRTGSSYEQYF.